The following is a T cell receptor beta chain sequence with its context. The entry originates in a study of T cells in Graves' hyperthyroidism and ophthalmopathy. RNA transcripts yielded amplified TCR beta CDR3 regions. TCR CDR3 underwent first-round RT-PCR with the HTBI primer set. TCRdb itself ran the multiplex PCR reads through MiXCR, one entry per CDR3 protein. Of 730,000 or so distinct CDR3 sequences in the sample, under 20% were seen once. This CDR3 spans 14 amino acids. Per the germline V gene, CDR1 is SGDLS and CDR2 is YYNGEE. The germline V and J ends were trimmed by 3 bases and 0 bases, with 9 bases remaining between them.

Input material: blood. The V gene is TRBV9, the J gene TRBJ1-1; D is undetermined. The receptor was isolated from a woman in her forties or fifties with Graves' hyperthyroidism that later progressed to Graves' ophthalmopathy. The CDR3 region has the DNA TGTGCCAGCAGCGGAGACAACATGAACACTGAAGCTTTCTTT. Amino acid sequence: CASSGDNMNTEAFF.